The 15 T cell receptor beta chains given below trace back to one sample, sequenced in a study of cytomegalovirus exposure and HLA in healthy donors. TCRdb keeps only in-frame clones here, not all; method: immunoSEQ multiplex PCR. The sample holds about 120,000 clones; more than 70% are singletons and the top ten take under 5%. Sequencing input: PBMCs. These TCRs come from a man younger than 35 in good health and CMV-seronegative.

The chain has TRBV30 and TRBJ2-1; D gene ambiguous. The CDR3 sequence is 11 residues long. V shed 0 bases and J shed 10 bases, with 7 bases lying between them. Germline CDR1 and CDR2: GTSNPN and SVGIG (reference sequence). The CDR3 DNA follows: TGTGCCTGGAGTGTACTGGAGGAGCAGTTCTTC. Amino acids: CAWSVLEEQFF.

The rearrangement links TRBV19 to TRBJ1-5, with TRBD1 identical over 8 bases. The V and J ends lost 4 bases and 6 bases, in that order; junction bases with no gene match: 14. The CDR3 spans 17 residues. From germline, CDR1 is LNHDA and CDR2 SQIVND (reference sequence). This CDR3 reads CASSTYGQGGIRQPQHF. The DNA for the CDR3 is TGTGCCAGTAGTACCTATGGACAGGGTGGGATTCGTCAGCCCCAGCATTTT.

This clone came up once. The rearrangement joins TRBV6-6 to TRBJ1-1; 7 nucleotides match TRBD1. CDR3 length equals 15 residues. Germline V gene sequence: CDR1 MNHNY, CDR2 SVGAGI (reference sequence). V shed 7 bases and J 6 bases; nucleotides not matched to a gene: 14. The CDR3 region is CASTSKGGAGPEAFF. DNA for the CDR3: TGTGCCAGCACTTCGAAAGGGGGCGCGGGTCCTGAAGCTTTCTTT.

The chain links TRBV27 to TRBJ2-1, with D perhaps matching TRBD2 (6 bases). V shed 7 bases and J shed 8 bases, with 21 bases lying between them. CDR1 is MNHEY, CDR2 SMNVEV, per germline (reference sequence). The CDR3 has 15 amino acids. The CDR3 protein is CASNFAGNLGDEQFF. In nucleotides, the CDR3 is TGTGCCAGCAATTTCGCGGGAAATTTGGGCGATGAGCAGTTCTTC.

This chain joins TRBV6-4 and TRBJ2-1; TRBD2 might be the D (5 bases). Between the trimmed V and J ends, which lost 2 bases and 3 bases, there was a span of 11 bases. Germline loops: CDR1 MRHNA, CDR2 SNTAGT. The CDR3 covers 15 residues. The CDR3 loop is CASSDGVEGYNEQFF. The CDR3 DNA reads TGTGCCAGCAGTGACGGGGTAGAGGGCTACAATGAGCAGTTCTTC.

The chain links TRBV4-1 to TRBJ1-2; the D gene is possibly TRBD1 (5 bases). V was cut by 7 bases and J by 0 bases, with 18 bases left in between. The CDR3 has 16 residues. Per germline, CDR1 MGHRA and CDR2 YSYEKL. The CDR3: CASTPETGTSNYGYTF. The DNA for the CDR3 is TGCGCCAGCACACCGGAAACAGGAACCTCTAACTATGGCTACACCTTC.

The chain carries TRBV4-1 and TRBJ1-4, with unresolved D. The CDR3 consists of 15 residues. CDR1 and CDR2 from the germline V gene are MGHRA and YSYEKL. Trimming cost V 0 bases and J 4 bases, with 9 bases left between them. This CDR3 reads CASSQDGKRNEKLFF. The CDR3 DNA reads TGCGCCAGCAGCCAAGATGGAAAGCGTAATGAAAAACTGTTTTTT.

The chain couples TRBV7-2 to TRBJ2-5, with 7 bases that match TRBD1. Per the germline V gene, CDR1 is SGHTA and CDR2 is FQGNSA. Trimming cost V 5 bases and J 13 bases; bases outside gene matches: 16. The CDR3 extends over 14 amino acids. CDR3 region: CASSQTGTVGFLYF. Here the CDR3 DNA reads TGTGCCAGCAGCCAAACCGGGACAGTGGGTTTTTTGTACTTC.

This clone showed up just once. The V call is TRBV6-1, the J call TRBJ1-1, with D unresolved. Trimming stripped 2 bases from V and 2 bases from J, with 12 bases between. Germline values: CDR1 MNHNS, CDR2 SASEGT. The CDR3 is made up of 15 amino acids. The CDR3 DNA reads as TGTGCCAGCAGTGAATTCCTCGGGTCCAACACTGAAGCTTTCTTT. It specifies CASSEFLGSNTEAFF.

The chain couples TRBV7-6 to TRBJ2-5; possibly TRBD1 for D (6 bases). The V gene lost 1 base and the J gene lost 5 bases, with 11 bases spanning the gap. This CDR3 has 14 amino acids. In germline, CDR1 is SGHVS, CDR2 FNYEAQ. The CDR3, as DNA: TGTGCCAGCAGCTTAGTGGGGGCTGGGGAGACCCAGTACTTC. Amino acid sequence: CASSLVGAGETQYF.

V is TRBV6-1 and J is TRBJ2-7; D uncertain. This CDR3 has 11 residues. V was trimmed by 0 bases and J by 7 bases, leaving 4 bases between them. Per the germline V gene, CDR1 is MNHNS and CDR2 is SASEGT. The CDR3 sequence: CASSEAEEQYF. In DNA, the CDR3 is TGTGCCAGCAGTGAAGCGGAGGAGCAGTACTTC.

This clone was found once. The DNA of the CDR3 is TGCGCCAGCAGCTCGGCGGGGGCGAGCTCCTACGAGCAGTACTTC. The encoded protein is CASSSAGASSYEQYF. This sequence joins TRBV5-1 and TRBJ2-7, with a weak D call TRBD2 (7 bases). V lost 3 bases to trimming and J lost 0 bases, with 13 bases between them. This CDR3 is 15 amino acids long. Per germline, CDR1 SGHRS and CDR2 YFSETQ.

The chain carries TRBV15 and TRBJ1-4; TRBD1 is a possible D gene (5 bases). The germline V gene encodes CDR1 LNHNV and CDR2 YYDKDF (reference sequence). V lost 5 bases, J lost 4 bases, and 14 bases lay in between. CDR3 length: 15 amino acids. The CDR3 sequence: CATSGRRQGNEKLFF. The CDR3 bases are TGTGCCACCAGCGGCCGAAGGCAGGGTAATGAAAAACTGTTTTTT.

This sequence joins TRBV30 and TRBJ2-1; D gene uncertain. This CDR3 comprises 12 residues. CDR1 and CDR2 (germline): GTSNPN, SVGIG (reference sequence). The V end lost 4 bases, the J end lost 0 bases, and 4 bases lay between the germline ends. CDR3 coding DNA: TGTGCCTGGACCAGCTCCTACAATGAGCAGTTCTTC. Protein product: CAWTSSYNEQFF.

This clone was counted between two and nine times. The chain is built from TRBV30 and TRBJ1-2; D is ambiguous. Germline assignment: CDR1 GTSNPN and CDR2 SVGIG (reference sequence). This CDR3 has 13 residues. Trimming pared 2 bases from V and 4 bases from J, leaving 11 bases between. The chain's CDR3 is CAWSLERVYGYTF. The CDR3 DNA follows: TGTGCCTGGAGTCTGGAGAGGGTCTATGGCTACACCTTC. The full variable domain, completed using reference TRBV30 and TRBJ1-2, is SQTIHQWPATLVQPVGSPLSLECTVEGTSNPNLYWYRQAAGRGLQLLFYSVGIGQISSEVPQNLSASRPQDRQFILSSKKLLLSDSGFYLCAWSLERVYGYTFGSGTRLTVV.